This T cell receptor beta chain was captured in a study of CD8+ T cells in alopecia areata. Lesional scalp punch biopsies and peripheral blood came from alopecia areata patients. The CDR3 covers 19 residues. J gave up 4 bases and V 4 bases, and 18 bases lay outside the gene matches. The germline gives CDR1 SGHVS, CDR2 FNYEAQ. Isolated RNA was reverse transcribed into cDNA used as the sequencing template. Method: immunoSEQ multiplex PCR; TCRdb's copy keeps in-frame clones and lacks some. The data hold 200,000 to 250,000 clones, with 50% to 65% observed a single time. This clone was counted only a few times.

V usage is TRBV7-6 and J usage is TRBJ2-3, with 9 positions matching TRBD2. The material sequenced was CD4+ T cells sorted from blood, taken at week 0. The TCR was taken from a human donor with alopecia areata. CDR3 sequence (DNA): TGTGCCAGCAGCTCATTAAAATTAAGCGGGAGGTATCGGCCAGATACGCAGTATTTT. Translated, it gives CASSSLKLSGRYRPDTQYF.